The 32 T cell receptor beta chains reported below all come from one sample, sequenced in a study of blood T cell repertoires in COVID-19. Repertoires were generated with immunoSEQ multiplex PCR, while TCRdb's copy carries only in-frame clones and drops some. The top ten hold around 3.5% of the sample, which has fewer than 250,000 clones, about four fifths seen once. Sequenced sample: PBMCs or T cells enriched from blood (not recorded which). These receptors originate from a woman between 40 and 55 years old who had been exposed to COVID-19.

V is TRBV13 and J is TRBJ2-3; TRBD2 aligns across 10 bases. CDR1 is PRHDT and CDR2 is FYEKMQ in the germline V gene (reference sequence). Trimming removed 5 bases from V and 2 bases from J; junction bases left unmatched: 16. The CDR3 consists of 19 residues. The CDR3 spells CASSKEPRVSGGTTDTQYF. The CDR3 DNA reads as TGTGCCAGCAGCAAAGAGCCGCGGGTTAGCGGGGGGACCACAGATACGCAGTATTTT.

This chain joins TRBV3-1 (or the pseudogene TRBV3-2) and TRBJ2-2; no reliable D call. CDR1 LGHDT and CDR2 YNNKEL come from the germline V gene (reference sequence). The CDR3 is made up of 12 amino acids. V was cut by 5 bases and J by 10 bases, with 11 bases left in between. CDR3 nucleotides: TGTGCCAGCAGCGCCCTAGATGAGGAGCTGTTTTTT. Amino acid sequence: CASSALDEELFF.

This chain joins TRBV28 and TRBJ1-1, with D possibly being TRBD1 (6 bases). This CDR3 has 14 residues. V lost 6 bases to trimming and J lost 0 bases, with 11 bases between them. Germline CDR1 MDHEN, CDR2 SYDVKM. The CDR3 region is CASRTTGMNTEAFF. The CDR3 coding sequence is TGTGCCAGCAGAACGACAGGCATGAACACTGAAGCTTTCTTT.

The rearrangement uses TRBV3-1 (or the pseudogene TRBV3-2) and TRBJ1-2; D may be TRBD1 (6 bases). Germline lookup yields CDR1 LGHDT and CDR2 YNNKEL (reference sequence). This CDR3 has 18 amino acids. V was shortened by 4 bases and J by 1 base, with 22 bases between the two germline ends. In DNA, the CDR3 is TGTGCCAGCAGCCCAGAGAGAGGGGAGACAGGTGGTAACTATGGCTACACCTTC. It yields the protein CASSPERGETGGNYGYTF.

The chain links TRBV5-1 to TRBJ1-2; weak D call: TRBD1 (6 bases). V was trimmed by 3 bases and J by 0 bases, leaving 12 bases between them. The length of the CDR3 is 15 residues. Germline V CDR1 and CDR2: SGHRS, YFSETQ. Written as DNA, the CDR3 is TGCGCCAGCAGCTCAGGACAGCGTTCTAACTATGGCTACACCTTC. Translating it yields CASSSGQRSNYGYTF.

The chain joins TRBV4-2 to TRBJ2-2; 11 nucleotides agree with TRBD2. CDR3 size: 18 residues. V lost 5 bases, J lost 2 bases, and 10 bases stayed unmatched. Germline V gene data show CDR1 as LGHNA and CDR2 as YNFKEQ. CDR3 amino acids: CASSYTSLAGGNTGELFF. In DNA, the CDR3 is TGTGCCAGCAGCTATACGTCGCTAGCGGGGGGCAACACCGGGGAGCTGTTTTTT.

The rearrangement links TRBV6-2 or TRBV6-3 to TRBJ2-1, with a tentative D call TRBD2 (7 bases). The CDR3 spans 12 residues. Trimming removed 5 bases from V and 10 bases from J, with 12 bases in between. Germline V gene data show CDR1 as MNHEY and CDR2 as SVGEGT. The CDR3 protein is CASSVGGGEQFF. CDR3 nucleotides: TGTGCCAGCAGTGTGGGGGGGGGCGAGCAGTTCTTC.

The sample holds one count of this clone. The rearrangement uses TRBV3-1 (or the pseudogene TRBV3-2) and TRBJ2-3, with D perhaps TRBD1 (5 bases). Germline-derived CDR1 and CDR2 are LGHDT and YNNKEL (reference sequence). V was trimmed by 0 bases and J by 6 bases, leaving 16 bases between them. This CDR3 region has 16 residues. The chain's CDR3 is CASSQDVAGNLDTQYF. In nucleotides, the CDR3 is TGTGCCAGCAGCCAAGACGTTGCAGGGAATCTCGATACGCAGTATTTT.

J is TRBJ2-7 and V is TRBV4-1, with a possible D match to TRBD2 (6 bases). V was shortened by 4 bases and J by 5 bases, with 21 bases between the two germline ends. Germline lookup yields CDR1 MGHRA and CDR2 YSYEKL. The CDR3 has 16 residues. CDR3 sequence (DNA): TGCGCCAGCAGCCTAGTAAGTCGCGGGACTCACGACGAGCAGTACTTC. Encoded protein: CASSLVSRGTHDEQYF.

This chain connects TRBV18 to TRBJ2-5, with a weak D call TRBD1 (5 bases). Trimming pared 5 bases from V and 5 bases from J, leaving 18 bases between. The length of the CDR3 is 15 residues. Germline values: CDR1 KGHSH, CDR2 LQKENI. The DNA for the CDR3 is TGTGCCAGCTCAGCCACAATCGGCAGGGCGGAGACCCAGTACTTC. The encoded protein is CASSATIGRAETQYF.

The V call is TRBV14, the J call TRBJ1-2; unclear D gene. The CDR3 runs to 15 residues. Germline V gene data show CDR1 as SGHDN and CDR2 as FVKESK. V gave up 1 base and J gave up 4 bases, with 13 bases separating them. The DNA for the CDR3 is TGTGCCAGCAGCCAAGTAAGCGGCAAGACCTATGGCTACACCTTC. It codes for CASSQVSGKTYGYTF.

CDR3: CASEDRVRNQPQHF. The DNA for the CDR3 is TGTGCCAGTGAGGACAGGGTGAGAAATCAGCCCCAGCATTTT. J is TRBJ1-5 and V is TRBV19; 8 positions agree with TRBD1. J was trimmed by 4 bases and V by 8 bases; bases with no gene match: 7. Germline values: CDR1 LNHDA, CDR2 SQIVND (reference sequence). This CDR3 spans 14 amino acids. Based on the CDR3 plus reference TRBV19 and TRBJ1-5, the full variable domain is DGGITQSPKYLFRKEGQNVTLSCEQNLNHDAMYWYRQDPGQGLRLIYYSQIVNDFQKGDIAEGYSVSREKKESFPLTVTSAQKNPTAFYLCASEDRVRNQPQHFGDGTRLSIL.

The genes are TRBV20-1 and TRBJ2-5; 8 bases agree with TRBD2. Per germline, CDR1 DFQATT and CDR2 SNEGSKA (reference sequence). This CDR3 region has 14 residues. The trim removed 6 bases at V and 2 bases at J, leaving 8 bases unmatched. CDR3 region: CSASRRGGQETQYF. For the CDR3, the DNA is TGCAGTGCCAGTCGTCGGGGGGGTCAAGAGACCCAGTACTTC.

The chain combines TRBV7-9 with TRBJ1-2, with D maybe TRBD1 (6 bases). CDR3 size: 13 residues. Germline V gives CDR1 SEHNR, CDR2 FQNEAQ (reference sequence). V gave up 5 bases and J gave up 5 bases, with 12 bases separating them. The CDR3 nucleotides are TGTGCCAGCAGCCCCGCCCAGGGGTATGGCTACACCTTC. It translates to CASSPAQGYGYTF.

The V call is TRBV11-1, the J call TRBJ2-2, with TRBD1 matching 11 bases. The CDR3 has 15 amino acids. Germline assignment: CDR1 SGHAT and CDR2 FQDESV (reference sequence). V was pared by 5 bases and J by 4 bases, with 3 bases of the junction left unmatched. The CDR3 DNA is TGTGCCAGCAGCGGGACAGGGGGGGGCACCGGGGAGCTGTTTTTT. It yields the protein CASSGTGGGTGELFF.

This clone was observed a few times. The chain has TRBV4-3 and TRBJ1-6; a weak D match, TRBD1 (6 bases). The V gene's germline CDR1 is LGHNA and CDR2 YSLEER. CDR3 length: 16 residues. Trimming left V 1 base short and J 6 bases short, with 13 bases between. The CDR3 sequence: CASSQAWTARNSPLHF. DNA of the CDR3: TGCGCCAGCAGCCAAGCGTGGACAGCCCGTAATTCACCCCTCCACTTT.

The V call is TRBV7-9, the J call TRBJ1-5, with 9 nucleotides matching TRBD1. The germline V gene has CDR1 SEHNR and CDR2 FQNEAQ (reference sequence). CDR3 size: 14 residues. Unmatched junction bases numbered 3, after V lost 3 bases and J lost 6 bases. The CDR3 region is CASSFRDRAQPQHF. The DNA of the CDR3 is TGTGCCAGCAGCTTTAGGGACAGGGCTCAGCCCCAGCATTTT.

This clone was observed a single time. V gene TRBV7-2 combines with J gene TRBJ2-1, with a tentative D call TRBD2 (5 bases). Deletions cut 1 base from V and 0 bases from J, with 10 bases between. Germline V gene data show CDR1 as SGHTA and CDR2 as FQGNSA. This CDR3 is 16 amino acids long. The CDR3 DNA sequence: TGTGCCAGCAGCTTAGACCGGGGTATCTCCTACAATGAGCAGTTCTTC. It specifies CASSLDRGISYNEQFF.

J is TRBJ1-5 and V is TRBV28; 7 bases are shared with TRBD1. V was clipped by 8 bases and J by 3 bases; unmatched bases: 7. Germline CDR1 is MDHEN and CDR2 is SYDVKM. This CDR3 is built from 14 residues. The CDR3 DNA reads TGTGCCAGCTCCTCCGGGACAGACAATCAGCCCCAGCATTTT. Translating gives CASSSGTDNQPQHF.

V is TRBV6-5 and J is TRBJ1-4; 9 bases fit TRBD1. V trimming: 0 bases; J trimming: 6 bases; junction bases outside the gene matches: 2. Germline V CDR1 and CDR2: MNHEY, SVGAGI. This CDR3 has 15 amino acids. CDR3 DNA: TGTGCCAGCAGTTACTCGAGACAGGGGGATGAAAAACTGTTTTTT. It is translated as CASSYSRQGDEKLFF.

V is TRBV3-1 (or the pseudogene TRBV3-2) and J is TRBJ2-1; 11 nucleotides align to TRBD2. Germline trimming cut 6 bases from V and 9 bases from J; bases unmatched to any gene: 7. CDR3 length: 14 amino acids. Germline CDR1 is LGHDT and CDR2 is YNNKEL (reference sequence). The DNA of the CDR3 is TGTGCCAGCAGTAAAGCTAGCGGGGGGATTGAGCAGTTCTTC. This sequence encodes CASSKASGGIEQFF.

The V gene is TRBV9, the J gene TRBJ2-3; the match to TRBD2 covers 9 bases. CDR1 SGDLS and CDR2 YYNGEE come from the germline V gene. Trimming took 0 bases from V and 4 from J; bases not matched to a gene: 6. CDR3 length: 16 residues. Here the CDR3 DNA reads TGTGCCAGCAGCGTAGGGGAGCGGGGGGCCCCAGATACGCAGTATTTT. Translating it yields CASSVGERGAPDTQYF.

This sequence joins TRBV9 and TRBJ2-5, with 8 bases lining up with TRBD2. The CDR3 totals 17 residues. Trimming took 2 bases from V and 2 from J; bases not matched to a gene: 11. Germline V CDR1 and CDR2: SGDLS, YYNGEE. Written as DNA, the CDR3 is TGTGCCAGCAGCGTCGGCGGGGGGCTCTCACCGCAAGAGACCCAGTACTTC. Its protein is CASSVGGGLSPQETQYF. Variable domain in full (rest from reference TRBV9 and TRBJ2-5): DSGVTQTPKHLITATGQRVTLRCSPRSGDLSVYWYQQSLDQGLQFLIQYYNGEERAKGNILERFSAQQFPDLHSELNLSSLELGDSALYFCASSVGGGLSPQETQYFGPGTRLLVL.

V gene TRBV9 combines with J gene TRBJ2-1, with TRBD2 matching over 10 bases. CDR3 length equals 15 residues. J was trimmed by 8 bases and V by 0 bases; bases with no gene match: 5. Germline assignment: CDR1 SGDLS and CDR2 YYNGEE. The CDR3 DNA reads TGTGCCAGCAGCGTAGGGCTAGCGGGGGTCTATGAGCAGTTCTTC. It yields the protein CASSVGLAGVYEQFF.

V is TRBV5-5 and J is TRBJ1-2, with D uncertain. Looked up from germline, CDR1 is SGHKS and CDR2 is YYEKEE (reference sequence). The CDR3 is 11 residues long. V lost 4 bases and J lost 8, with 9 bases in between. CDR3 protein: CASSQLEGYTF. The CDR3, as DNA: TGTGCCAGCAGCCAACTTGAGGGCTACACCTTC.

This clone was counted a single time. V is TRBV5-1 and J is TRBJ1-1, with a weak D call TRBD1 (6 bases). The CDR3 runs to 14 residues. Germline V gene sequence: CDR1 SGHRS, CDR2 YFSETQ. V was pared by 3 bases and J by 1 base, with 10 bases between. CDR3 bases: TGCGCCAGCAGCTGGGGGGGCGGGAACACTGAAGCTTTCTTT. Translated, it gives CASSWGGGNTEAFF.

This chain joins TRBV15 and TRBJ1-5; 10 bases match TRBD1. The CDR3 length is 16 residues. CDR1 LNHNV and CDR2 YYDKDF come from the germline V gene (reference sequence). J was trimmed by 4 bases and V by 1 base; bases with no gene match: 4. The CDR3 DNA follows: TGTGCCACCAGCAGAGGAAAGGGACAGGGGAATCAGCCCCAGCATTTT. Translation: CATSRGKGQGNQPQHF.

The chain recombines TRBV6-5 with TRBJ1-5, with D unresolved. The length of the CDR3 is 13 residues. V was shortened by 7 bases and J by 5 bases, with 12 bases between the two germline ends. Germline lookup yields CDR1 MNHEY and CDR2 SVGAGI. The DNA for the CDR3 is TGTGCCAGCAATAGAGGCGATGATCAGCCCCAGCATTTT. Its protein is CASNRGDDQPQHF.

A word on this clone: The same CDR3 arises from other DNA sequences in this sample as well. The chain joins TRBV7-3 to TRBJ1-1; the match to TRBD1 covers 7 bases. This CDR3 has 14 residues. The V gene end was trimmed by 1 base and the J gene end by 1 base; junction bases not matched to a gene: 0. Germline V gene sequence: CDR1 SGHTA, CDR2 FQGTGA. CDR3 amino acids: CASSLRQGNTEAFF. CDR3 nucleotides: TGTGCCAGCAGCTTAAGACAGGGGAACACTGAAGCTTTCTTT.

The CDR3 sequence: CASSYSGQASNTEAFF. CDR3 nucleotide sequence: TGTGCCAGCAGTTACTCCGGACAGGCCTCGAACACTGAAGCTTTCTTT. The chain couples TRBV6-5 to TRBJ1-1; 7 nucleotides align to TRBD1. The CDR3 is 16 residues long. Germline CDR1 reads MNHEY; CDR2 reads SVGAGI. V lost 0 bases to trimming and J lost 1 base; unmatched junction nucleotides: 5.

This clone came up once. The chain uses TRBV4-2 and TRBJ2-1, with D hard to call. This CDR3 region has 16 residues. V lost 0 bases and J lost 7, with 16 bases in between. Germline V gene lookup returns CDR1 LGHNA and CDR2 YNFKEQ. The CDR3 DNA sequence: TGTGCCAGCAGCCAAGATTCTGGGCCAAGTGGTAATGAGCAGTTCTTC. Protein product: CASSQDSGPSGNEQFF.

There are a few counts of this clone. This chain connects TRBV28 to TRBJ1-2, with D possibly being TRBD1 (6 bases). Germline V CDR1 and CDR2: MDHEN, SYDVKM. With 6 bases removed from V and 8 bases from J, the gap between germline ends came to 22 bases. There are 15 residues in the CDR3. The CDR3 loop is CASSGLLLQGNGYTF. CDR3 DNA: TGTGCCAGCAGCGGACTCTTATTACAGGGAAACGGCTACACCTTC.